The T cell receptor beta chain described here comes from a study of cytomegalovirus exposure and HLA in healthy donors (dated by TCRdb to between 2016 and 2019). Study-level background: An earlier analysis of about 560 of the donors reported around 280 Gb of sequence data and about 120 million unique TCR beta sequences obtained from about 179 million T cells. Roughly 320 gigabases of sequencing data and 70 million to 95 million unique TCR sequences made up an early release that covered 500 to 700 HLA-typed donors. Among the roughly 400 genotyped donors, approximately 77% belonged to the genetic ancestry cluster associated with self-reported Caucasian donors. The study was designed to test whether signatures of past pathogen exposure could be identified by cataloging public T cell receptors. The study profiled the T cell repertoires of 666 subjects by immunosequencing and related them to cytomegalovirus serostatus. A separate validation cohort of 100 to 150 different subjects was used in addition to the roughly 640-subject first cohort. High-throughput TCR immunosequencing, statistical association of individual TCRs with disease status, and machine learning were combined to predict cytomegalovirus infection status. A later analysis re-analyzed previously published TCR beta repertoires from 600 to 850 donors and added high-resolution HLA genotyping to study TCR occurrence patterns. The later analysis used no new phenotypic data to find candidate immune exposures, relying instead on TCR beta sequences and their occurrence across donors. To decide whether each TCR beta V gene segment behaved as functional or pseudogenic, an earlier analysis of approximately 600 of the donors relied on high-throughput TCR beta sequencing. Donor age, sex, ethnicity and CMV serostatus were collected together with the repertoire data. A later genetic analysis used genome-wide SNP genotypes for about 65% of the 666 donors, treating that subset as a discovery cohort. All discovery cohort repertoires had been generated on a single sequencing platform. Class I and class II HLA loci were covered by the typing at four-digit resolution. The number of donors typed differed by locus, with roughly 620-630 for A, B, C, DRB1 and DQB1, approximately 500 for DQA1, approximately 570 for DPA1, and 450 to 480 for DPB1. A few DR-DQ haplotypes were treated as single units for association and clustering because of strong linkage in the cohort. On average, about 200,000 unique TCR beta nucleotide sequences were sequenced per donor among roughly 430 genotyped donors of the cohort, with approximately 18% of those sequences being non-productive.

Here is what the overall study found, with its caveats: In a later analysis, most CMV-associated TCR beta chains were found to appear HLA-restricted, with HLA associations seemingly driven largely by CMV exposure. A further reported finding was that TCR beta sequences accurately predicted the HLA-A and HLA-B alleles for most subjects in the first cohort. The presence/absence analyses assumed that sequencing depth was roughly uniform across donors, and that assumption may not be true. In vitro tests confirmed that a few of the cytomegalovirus-associated TCR beta chains recognize cytomegalovirus antigens. In a later analysis, the rate of TCR association differed among HLA loci, with DRB1 alleles having the most associated TCRs and HLA-C alleles having the fewest. Immune exposure information for the cohort was limited to CMV serostatus. The study gave a list of around 170 TCR beta chains associated with cytomegalovirus. In a later analysis, several top co-occurrence clusters were reported to appear linked to parvovirus B19, influenza, CMV and Epstein-Barr virus. Roughly 15 rarely observed V segments, including chromosome 9 orphons, were excluded from the earlier analysis of a few hundred of the donors because counts were too low. Specific HLA alleles were associated with around 18,000 TCR beta sequences at a false discovery rate of 0.05 in a later analysis. It was suggested by the authors that the approach could potentially be generalized to other disease states and immunological phenotypes. When HLA alleles, especially DR and DQ, strongly co-occurred, TCR associations were difficult to assign to individual alleles. Most TCR sequences were observed very rarely across donors, whereas some public TCRs were present in many individuals. In a later analysis, HLA-associated TCR beta chains were found to be more clonally expanded and to have lower generation probabilities than equally common non-associated chains. A later genetic analysis associated a missense DCLRE1C variant with V-gene and J-gene trimming of TCR beta chains, and an independent cohort replicated the association. Only TCR beta chains were sequenced in this cohort, and the absence of alpha or paired-chain data limited detectable features. In a later genetic analysis, fewer N-insertions in productive TCRs were reported among donors in an Asian-associated ancestry cluster than the roughly 700-donor mean. Correlated functional status among segregating V segments might be attributable to linkage disequilibrium, but an unknown experimental factor could not be ruled out. Broadly in line with IMGT annotations, most TCR beta V segments showed up in productive rearrangements about 87% or about 30% of the time in an earlier analysis of approximately 600 of the donors. A group of highly shared sequence variants was considered likely to be a technical artifact of the sequencing pipeline. Because some donors lacked HLA typing at each locus, the association tests relied only on the typed subset. In both the original and validation cohorts, the classifier was reported to diagnose cytomegalovirus status with high specificity and sensitivity. Some IMGT-functional V segments, including TRBV6-2 and TRBV6-3, could not be told apart with the 87-base-pair reads, so those segments were excluded.

To prepare the library, the immunoSEQ multiplex PCR assay was applied. The multiplex PCR relied on a mix of 60 forward primers for TCR Vbeta segments and 13 reverse primers for TCR Jbeta segments. Amplification of the CDR3 region of rearranged TCR beta genes was performed with a multiplex PCR assay on genomic DNA. The Illumina HiSeq System was used to sequence the amplified TCR beta libraries as 87-base-pair reads. Under the source paper's analysis protocol: In a later analysis, 70 million to 95 million unique TCR beta chains were counted across the roughly 670 repertoires, and around 10 million of these chains were shared by at least two donors. Raw reads were error-corrected and collapsed into unique sequences with a nearest-neighbor algorithm that merged closely related sequences to remove PCR and sequencing errors. Alignment of CDR3 sequences to IMGT reference sequences was used to assign V, D and J gene segments. For a sequence to be retained, at least a six-nucleotide match to both a V gene segment and a J gene segment was required. Rearrangements were classified as productive when the CDR3 lacked stop codons and remained in frame with V and J, and all other rearrangements were classified as non-productive. Following IMGT convention, CDR3 was defined as the stretch from the second conserved V-encoded cysteine up to the conserved J-encoded phenylalanine. The earlier analysis of about 590 of the donors excluded sequences that lacked an unambiguous match to a single V gene segment. An earlier analysis of fewer than 750 of the donors called V segments functional above 56.7% productive rearrangements and segregating when the between-donor standard deviation exceeded 5%. A statistical classification framework was developed to diagnose cytomegalovirus status using the catalog of TCR beta chain sequences. A later analysis assigned V and J genes by comparing TCR nucleotide sequences with IMGT/GENE-DB human TR gene sequences. A later analysis assigned CDR3 sequences and most-parsimonious VDJ recombination scenarios with the TCRdist pipeline. In a later analysis, each TCR beta chain was defined by its CDR3 amino acid sequence together with its V-gene family, and reads lacking a unique V-gene family were excluded. As a way to deal with suspected cross-contamination and a sequencing artifact, a later analysis dropped 450 to 600 nucleotide sequences that were highly shared and had low generation probability. For each public chain, a later analysis derived a clonal expansion index from normalized ranks of inferred template counts within each repertoire. In a later analysis, generation probabilities were computed with a VDJ recombination model fitted to out-of-frame rearrangements, and the resulting probabilities were checked against IGoR. In a later analysis, TCR-TCR, TCR-HLA and TCR-CMV co-occurrence was scored with hypergeometric tests, and a repertoire-size bias correction was applied to TCR pairs. A later analysis estimated false discovery rates by permuting HLA or CMV assignments 20 times. A later analysis grouped co-occurring TCRs with DBSCAN, adding TCRdist sequence similarity when clustering within HLA-allele-positive subsets. For co-occurrence clustering, repertoires with fewer than 30,000 or more than 120,000 public chains were excluded, along with four to six repertoires with anomalous nucleotide sharing. TCRdb holds this immuneACCESS table with in-frame rearrangements only. Some clones are missing; in checked studies, unresolved V genes explain under half, and the rest has no known cause. From that table come the V and J calls and clone size; the DNA was used to work out D and trimming. The table for this sample shows 200,000 to 250,000 clones. Clones ranked in the top ten supply around 0.95% of the sample.

Concerning this clone itself: What antigen it recognizes has not been identified.

CDR1 and CDR2 are drawn from the germline V gene: SGHTA, FQGNSA. The CDR3 contains 18 residues, cysteine and phenylalanine counted. The entry retains the CDR3 DNA only, 54 bases that are in frame from base 1. The germline V and J ends show losses of 4 bases and 5 bases respectively, and no gene match explains 15 bases of the junction. The cohort was made up of about 670 healthy bone marrow donors. All cohort members were sampled while nominally healthy, although unrecorded immune exposures were likely present. The donor was CMV seropositive and was included in the group of 290 or so seropositive cohort members. A peripheral blood sample was collected from each donor, and TCR beta sequencing was performed on peripheral blood mononuclear cells. Genomic DNA extraction from the blood cell samples was performed with the Qiagen DNeasy Blood Extraction Kit.

This TCR derives from a woman younger than 45 in good health and CMV-seropositive. Material for sequencing was PBMCs. The sequence joins TRBV7-2 to TRBJ2-1, with 9 bases aligning to TRBD2. The CDR3 loop reads CASSSRGGVAGENNEQFF. The DNA sequence is as follows: TGTGCCAGCAGCTCTCGCGGCGGGGTAGCGGGGGAAAACAATGAGCAGTTCTTC. Where the CDR3 stops, the reference TRBV7-2 and TRBJ2-1 genes take over; the full variable domain is GAGVSQSPSNKVTEKGKDVELRCDPISGHTALYWYRQSLGQGLEFLIYFQGNSAPDKSGLPSDRFSAERTGGSVSTLTIQRTQQEDSAVYLCASSSRGGVAGENNEQFFGPGTRLTVL.